Here is one TCR beta chain with its context. This clonotype was counted at least ten times. This receptor's antigen is unknown. Base qualities are not provided; no much larger clone lies one nucleotide away. The data are from a study of Graves' ophthalmopathy and Graves' hyperthyroidism (dated 2018 in TCRdb). Looking at the study overall: Peripheral blood samples were taken at the time of initial diagnosis, before any treatment was given. An independent validation cohort was composed of around 19 hyperthyroidism patients and 15 to 17 patients who later progressed from hyperthyroidism to ophthalmopathy. To explore V-J signatures that separate ophthalmopathy from hyperthyroidism, a discovery set of more than 95 patients was enrolled, consisting of 40 to 45 with ophthalmopathy and approximately 57 with stable hyperthyroidism. Following sample collection, hyperthyroidism patients were given methimazole at a starting dose of 30 mg daily, and ophthalmopathy patients were given high-dose intravenous methylprednisolone. In total, 135 blood samples were TCR-sequenced: fewer than 50 ophthalmopathy, under 80 hyperthyroidism and approximately 17 hyperthyroidism-to-ophthalmopathy patients. The 75 to 100 discovery patients were randomly split 7:3 into training and test sets. To tell Graves' ophthalmopathy apart from Graves' hyperthyroidism, and to predict which patients would progress to ophthalmopathy, the study relied on TCR beta repertoire signatures. In roughly 6 hyperthyroidism patients, T-cell repertoires of thyroid tissue and blood were compared. Here is what the overall study found, with its caveats: In cross-validation, the 13-signature model distinguished ophthalmopathy from stable hyperthyroidism with nearly 90% sensitivity and around 81% specificity, and in the test set the corresponding values were around 80% and 75%. Among expanded thyroid clonotypes with frequency above 0.001, most also showed up in blood, which suggests that blood repertoires may reflect the thyroid immune response. No statistical method was used to predetermine the sample size, and group allocation was not hidden from the investigators. In validation, the model predicted ophthalmopathy progression with roughly 68% sensitivity and roughly 72% specificity; 12 predicted patients were CT-confirmed with GO in a median of approximately six months.

Trimming takes 0 bases from V and 2 bases from J, and the germline ends sit 10 bases apart. The germline V gene provides CDR1 LGHNA and CDR2 YNFKEQ. There are 15 amino acids in the CDR3, from cysteine to phenylalanine inclusive. Just the 45-base CDR3 DNA is kept, in frame starting at base 1. TCR beta CDR3 regions were amplified from RNA transcripts for repertoire sequencing. The first round of RT-PCR was done with HTBI primers and the Qiagen OneStep RT-PCR kit, and was followed by a second round of multiplex PCR, then size selection and purification. Libraries were sequenced on an Illumina HiSeq2000 using paired-end 100 bp reads. Under the source paper's analysis protocol: SOAPnuke was used to process the reads, throwing out any read that had adapters, had uncalled bases, had a mean Phred below 15, or lacked an exact constant-primer or identifier match. COPE v1.2.5 was used to merge the high-quality paired reads. Clonotypes were defined as unique nucleotide sequences and were aligned to IMGT TRB V, D and J references using MiTCR v1.1. The analysis was limited to V-J combinations with a frequency above 0.0001, which together covered over 98% of repertoires. A TCR clonal expansion and chaos score per V-J combination was defined as the ratio of F50 clonal expansion to chaos observed in the TCRdist matrix. Features were reduced by Welch's t-statistics and random forest to roughly 14 V-J combinations, which fed a naive Bayes classifier. Thyroid-blood repertoire similarity was quantified with the Morisita-Horn index. The public reads were run again by TCRdb, first through fastp at Q25 and then through MiXCR, and only productive beta chains were kept. Here each entry gathers all rows of one CDR3 protein and keeps the most common genes and DNA. TCRdb's processing, not the authors', yielded these V and J calls. Within this sample are 150,000 or so distinct CDR3 sequences, with roughly two fifths of them counted one time only. The ten largest make up roughly 8.9% of the sample.

Patients with ophthalmopathy had moderately to severely active disease, with a Clinical Activity Score of 3 or more, a NOSPECS grade of 4 or more, and a disease duration of less than 3 months. Patients were excluded if they had other autoimmune diseases, uncontrolled infections, pregnancy or lactation. Diagnosis relied on clinical symptoms, serum thyroxine, TRAb, thyroid ultrasound and orbital computed tomography. Using Ficoll-Paque density gradient centrifugation, PBMCs were isolated from about 9.2 ml of fresh peripheral blood. Total RNA was extracted using Trizol reagent, and RNA quality was checked on an Agilent 2100 Bioanalyzer.

This chain is built from TRBV4-2 and TRBJ2-5, with the D gene not confidently named. The source is a man between 25 and 39 years old with Graves' ophthalmopathy. Donor details come from another sample of the same person, matched by shared clones. The specimen was peripheral blood. The CDR3 here reads CASSQEAAIQETQYF. The nucleotide sequence reads as follows: TGTGCCAGCAGCCAAGAGGCGGCGATACAAGAGACCCAGTACTTC.